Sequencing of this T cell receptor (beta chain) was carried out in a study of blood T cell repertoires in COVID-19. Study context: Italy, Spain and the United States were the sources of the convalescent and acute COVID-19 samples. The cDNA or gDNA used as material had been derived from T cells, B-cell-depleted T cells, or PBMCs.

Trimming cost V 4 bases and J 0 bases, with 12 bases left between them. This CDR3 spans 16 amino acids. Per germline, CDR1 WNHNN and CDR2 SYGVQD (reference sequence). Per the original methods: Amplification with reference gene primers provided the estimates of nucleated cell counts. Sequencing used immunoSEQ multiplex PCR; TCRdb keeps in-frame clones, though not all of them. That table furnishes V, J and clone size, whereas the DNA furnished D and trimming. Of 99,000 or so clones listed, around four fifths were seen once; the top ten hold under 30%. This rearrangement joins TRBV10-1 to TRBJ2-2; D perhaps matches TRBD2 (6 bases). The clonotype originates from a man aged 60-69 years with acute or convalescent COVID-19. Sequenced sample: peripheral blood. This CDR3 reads CASSVGWGANTGELFF. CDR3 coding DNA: TGCGCCAGCAGTGTTGGCTGGGGGGCGAACACCGGGGAGCTGTTTTTT.